This TCR beta chain was captured in a study of cytomegalovirus exposure and HLA in healthy donors. Each donor was healthy, and each was a bone marrow donor. This clone has only one observation. Per germline, CDR1 SGHTA and CDR2 FQGNSA. The length of the CDR3 is 14 residues. V was cut by 2 bases and J by 0 bases, with 6 bases left in between. PCR employed 60 Vbeta and 13 Jbeta primers. Produced via immunoSEQ multiplex PCR; TCRdb's table is partial and in-frame only. The sample has about 160,000 clones; less than 90% are singletons. The receptor's source is a woman between 18 and 30 years old in good health and CMV-seronegative. The chain joins TRBV7-2 to TRBJ2-3; D unresolved. Specimen: PBMCs. This chain's CDR3 is CASSLTASTDTQYF. In DNA form, the CDR3 reads TGTGCCAGCAGCTTAACAGCTAGCACAGATACGCAGTATTTT.